These T cell receptor beta chains were read from a single sample in a study of cytomegalovirus exposure and HLA in healthy donors. This table comes from immunoSEQ multiplex PCR, and its TCRdb copy is limited to in-frame clones, with some not included. The sample consists of over 150,000 clones, about four fifths of them appearing once. The specimen sequenced was PBMCs. These receptors came from a woman aged 50 to 60 in good health and CMV-seropositive. Each CDR3 is given with its conserved first and last residue. D genes are given only for firm matches. Part of the rows lack a size; the others show once, few, many or a class for expanded clones.

d_call,j_call,v_call,clone_size,cdr3_nt,cdr3_aa
TRBD1,TRBJ1-4,TRBV5-8,.,TGTGCCAGCAGCACGGGACAGCTTGCAGCTAATGAAAAACTGTTTTTT,CASSTGQLAANEKLFF
TRBD1,TRBJ2-6,TRBV6-5,.,TGTGCCAGCAGAGGACAGGGGGCTGGGGCCAACGTCCTGACTTTC,CASRGQGAGANVLTF
.,TRBJ2-2,TRBV13,once,TGTGCCAGCAGCCATCTACTAGATCCCGGGGAGCTGTTTTTT,CASSHLLDPGELFF
TRBD2,TRBJ2-1,TRBV5-6,once,TGTGCCAGCAGTCCAGCGGGGGGAGGTTTCAATGAGCAGTTCTTC,CASSPAGGGFNEQFF
TRBD1,TRBJ2-7,TRBV5-6,.,TGTGCCAGCAGCTTGGTCGGGGACAGGGAGTCCTACGAGCAGTACTTC,CASSLVGDRESYEQYF
.,TRBJ1-4,TRBV30,.,TGTGCCTGGAGTTACAGCACTAATGAAAAACTGTTTTTT,CAWSYSTNEKLFF
TRBD1,TRBJ2-7,TRBV5-1,once,TGCGCCAGCAGCCGAGCCCCGGGACAGGGGATTTTCGAGCAGTACTTC,CASSRAPGQGIFEQYF
.,TRBJ2-7,TRBV15,once,TGTGCCACCAGCAGGTTACAGGGAGACGACGAGCAGTACTTC,CATSRLQGDDEQYF
.,TRBJ2-5,TRBV7-8,.,TGTGCCAGTGCACTGGGAGGCCCACAAGAGACCCAGTACTTC,CASALGGPQETQYF
TRBD2,TRBJ2-3,TRBV5-4,.,TGTGCCAGCAGCCTAGCGGCGAGCACAGATACGCAGTATTTT,CASSLAASTDTQYF
TRBD2,TRBJ2-4,TRBV7-2,.,TGTGCCAGCAGCAATAGCGGGAGTGGGGCCAAAAACATTCAGTACTTC,CASSNSGSGAKNIQYF
TRBD1,TRBJ2-3,TRBV29-1,.,TGCAGCGCCGACAGGGGCCTCACAGATACGCAGTATTTT,CSADRGLTDTQYF
TRBD1,TRBJ2-3,TRBV5-1,.,TGCGCCAGCAGCTTGTTTCTGACAGGGTTCAGGGATACGCAGTATTTT,CASSLFLTGFRDTQYF
TRBD1,TRBJ1-3,TRBV28,.,TGTGCCAGCAGTTTACAGGGGGATGTTACCATATATTTT,CASSLQGDVTIYF
.,TRBJ1-6,TRBV5-1,.,TGCGCCAGCAGCTTGGGAACAGTTTATAATTCACCCCTCCACTTT,CASSLGTVYNSPLHF
TRBD2,TRBJ2-2,TRBV4-2,.,TGTGCCAGCAGCCAAGCCGGGACTATCGGGGAGCTGTTTTTT,CASSQAGTIGELFF
TRBD2,TRBJ2-7,TRBV11-3,.,TGTGCCAGCAGCTTTAGCGGGAGGGGCGAGCAGTACTTC,CASSFSGRGEQYF
.,TRBJ1-1,TRBV19,few,TGTGCCAGTAGTATAAGGAAACAGCTCTCCAACACTGAAGCTTTCTTT,CASSIRKQLSNTEAFF
TRBD2,TRBJ2-1,TRBV30,.,TGTGCCTGGGCCTATAAGGGGCGGGAGAACAATGAGCAGTTCTTC,CAWAYKGRENNEQFF
.,TRBJ1-4,TRBV5-4,.,TGTGCCAGCAGCGGGGAACCCGGGACACGGAATGAAAAACTGTTTTTT,CASSGEPGTRNEKLFF
TRBD2,TRBJ2-7,TRBV7-3,.,TGTGCCAGCAGCTTAGGGACTAGCGGGAGCTACGAGCAGTACTTC,CASSLGTSGSYEQYF
.,TRBJ2-3,TRBV5-4,.,TGTGCCAGCAGCCCGGGGGAGGCCCCCACAGATACGCAGTATTTT,CASSPGEAPTDTQYF
TRBD1,TRBJ1-5,TRBV27,.,TGTGCCAGCAGTTTCTCCAGGGGGCAGCCCCAGCATTTT,CASSFSRGQPQHF
TRBD1,TRBJ1-6,TRBV29-1,.,TGCAGCGTTCGGACAGGGAGCAATTCACCCCTCCACTTT,CSVRTGSNSPLHF
TRBD1,TRBJ2-5,TRBV19,once,TGTGCCAGTAGTATCGGGACAGCGGCCCAAGAGACCCAGTACTTC,CASSIGTAAQETQYF
.,TRBJ1-1,TRBV7-9,few,TGTGCCAGCAGCTTGGGGCTAGCGAGAAACACTGAAGCTTTCTTT,CASSLGLARNTEAFF
.,TRBJ1-1,TRBV28,few,TGTGCCAGCAGTCCGGCAGGGGTTGGTAGCACTGAAGCTTTCTTT,CASSPAGVGSTEAFF
TRBD1,TRBJ2-1,TRBV6-1,.,TGTGCCAGCCAGGACAGGAAGGCCTACAATGAGCAGTTCTTC,CASQDRKAYNEQFF
TRBD1,TRBJ1-3,TRBV29-1,.,TGCAGCGTCACAGGGGTGGACGGAAACACCATATATTTT,CSVTGVDGNTIYF
.,TRBJ2-3,TRBV28,.,TGTGCCAGCAGTTCCCCCCCGGAGCTCACAGATACGCAGTATTTT,CASSSPPELTDTQYF
TRBD1,TRBJ1-3,TRBV29-1,few,TGCAGCGTTGAGAGGACAGGGGGCCTAGGAAACACCATATATTTT,CSVERTGGLGNTIYF
.,TRBJ2-1,TRBV7-2,.,TGTGCCAGCAGCTCCCGGGCCTACAATGAGCAGTTCTTC,CASSSRAYNEQFF
TRBD1,TRBJ2-7,TRBV5-6,.,TGTGCCAGCAGCTCCTATGGTCGGACAGGGGGTCTCTTCGAGCAGTACTTC,CASSSYGRTGGLFEQYF
.,TRBJ1-2,TRBV4-3,.,TGCGCCAGCAGCCACAAGCAGGGCGCAGTGGATGGCTACACCTTC,CASSHKQGAVDGYTF
.,TRBJ1-1,TRBV7-2,.,TGTGCCAGCAGCTTATTCCCTAATTTCGGGTTCACTGAAGCTTTCTTT,CASSLFPNFGFTEAFF
.,TRBJ1-2,TRBV19,.,TGTGCCAGTAGCCCTCGACTGGGGCAGCGGGCCTCCTATGGCTACACCTTC,CASSPRLGQRASYGYTF
.,TRBJ1-1,TRBV10-1,.,TGCGCCAGCAGTGAGTCCGTTGGACACCTGAATACTGAAGCTTTCTTT,CASSESVGHLNTEAFF
TRBD2,TRBJ2-1,TRBV9,.,TGTGCCAGCAGCGCCTTGGGACTACAACAGAATGAGCAGTTCTTC,CASSALGLQQNEQFF
.,TRBJ2-1,TRBV28,once,TGTGCCAGCAGTTTTTTGTCCCCTCCGGGATACGAAGTACATGAGCAGTTCTTC,CASSFLSPPGYEVHEQFF
.,TRBJ2-3,TRBV7-9,.,TGTGCCAGCAGCTTGACAGGCACAGATACGCAGTATTTT,CASSLTGTDTQYF
TRBD1,TRBJ2-2,TRBV9,once,TGTGCCAGCAGTGGGACAGAGACCGGGGAGCTGTTTTTT,CASSGTETGELFF
.,TRBJ2-7,TRBV5-1,once,TGCGCCAGCAGCTTGATCGGGGGTTACGAGCAGTACTTC,CASSLIGGYEQYF
TRBD1,TRBJ1-2,TRBV7-8,.,TGTGCCAGCAGCTTAGCAAGGCTCCTCCGGGACAGTAACTATGGCTACACCTTC,CASSLARLLRDSNYGYTF
TRBD1,TRBJ1-2,TRBV19,.,TGTGCCACCTGGACAGGGATGGGTGCTGGCTATGGCTACACCTTC,CATWTGMGAGYGYTF
TRBD1,TRBJ1-1,TRBV7-3,few,TGTGCCAGCAGCTTTGGACAGGGAAGTTCAAACACTGAAGCTTTCTTT,CASSFGQGSSNTEAFF
TRBD1,TRBJ1-4,TRBV19,.,TGTGCCAGCACCGGGACAGGTACAACTAATGAAAAACTGTTTTTT,CASTGTGTTNEKLFF
TRBD1,TRBJ1-6,TRBV27,.,TGTGCCAGCAGCATCGACAGGGCCTTTAATTCACCCCTCCACTTT,CASSIDRAFNSPLHF
TRBD2,TRBJ2-5,TRBV25-1,few,TGTGCCAGCAGTGATTGGTTAGCGGGGGGGCAAGAGACCCAGTACTTC,CASSDWLAGGQETQYF
.,TRBJ2-7,TRBV9,.,TGTGCCAGCAGCCCATGGGACTCACCCTACGAGCAGTACTTC,CASSPWDSPYEQYF
.,TRBJ1-1,TRBV6-1,once,TGTGCCAGCATCGACCCCATCGGAGGGAACACTGAAGCTTTCTTT,CASIDPIGGNTEAFF
.,TRBJ2-5,TRBV12-2,.,TGTGCAAGTCGCTTAGCGGGGGGGTTCCAAGAGACCCAGTACTTC,CASRLAGGFQETQYF